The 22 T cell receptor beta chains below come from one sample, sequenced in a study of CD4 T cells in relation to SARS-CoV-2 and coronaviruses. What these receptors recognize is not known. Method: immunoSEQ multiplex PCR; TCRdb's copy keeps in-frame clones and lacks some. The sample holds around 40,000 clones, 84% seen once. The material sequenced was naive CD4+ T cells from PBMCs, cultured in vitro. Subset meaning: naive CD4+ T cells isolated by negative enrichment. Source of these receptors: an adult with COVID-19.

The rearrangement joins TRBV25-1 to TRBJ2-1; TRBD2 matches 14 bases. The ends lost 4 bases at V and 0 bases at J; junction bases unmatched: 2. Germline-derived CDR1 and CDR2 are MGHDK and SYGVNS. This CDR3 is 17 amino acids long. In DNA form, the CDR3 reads TGTGCCAGCAGTGTGACTAGCGGGAGGGCCTCCTACAATGAGCAGTTCTTC. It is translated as CASSVTSGRASYNEQFF.

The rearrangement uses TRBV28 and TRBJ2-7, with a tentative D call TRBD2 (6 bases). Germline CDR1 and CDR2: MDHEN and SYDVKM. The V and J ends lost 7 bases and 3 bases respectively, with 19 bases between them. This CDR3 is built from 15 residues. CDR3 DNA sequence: TGTGCCAGCAACCTTGGGGGACTTGGGGGCTACGAGCAGTACTTC. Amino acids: CASNLGGLGGYEQYF.

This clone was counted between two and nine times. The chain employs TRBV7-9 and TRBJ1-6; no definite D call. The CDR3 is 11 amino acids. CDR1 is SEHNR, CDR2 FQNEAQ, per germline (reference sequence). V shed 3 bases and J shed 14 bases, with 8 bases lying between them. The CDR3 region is CASSLSITLHF. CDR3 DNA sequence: TGTGCCAGCAGCTTGTCAATAACCCTCCACTTT.

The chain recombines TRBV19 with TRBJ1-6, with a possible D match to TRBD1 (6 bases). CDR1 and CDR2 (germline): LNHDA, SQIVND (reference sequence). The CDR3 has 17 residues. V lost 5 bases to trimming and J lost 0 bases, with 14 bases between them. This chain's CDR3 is CASSGNDRSSYNSPLHF. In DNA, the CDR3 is TGTGCCAGTAGTGGGAACGACAGGAGCTCCTATAATTCACCCCTCCACTTT. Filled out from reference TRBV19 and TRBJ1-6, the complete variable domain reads DGGITQSPKYLFRKEGQNVTLSCEQNLNHDAMYWYRQDPGQGLRLIYYSQIVNDFQKGDIAEGYSVSREKKESFPLTVTSAQKNPTAFYLCASSGNDRSSYNSPLHFGNGTRLTVT.

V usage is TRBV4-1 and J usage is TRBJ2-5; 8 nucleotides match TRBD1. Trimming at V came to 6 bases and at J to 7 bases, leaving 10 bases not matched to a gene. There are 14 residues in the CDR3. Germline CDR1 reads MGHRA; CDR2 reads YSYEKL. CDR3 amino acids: CASSGGQGRVTQYF. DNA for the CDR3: TGCGCCAGCAGTGGCGGACAGGGTAGGGTGACCCAGTACTTC.

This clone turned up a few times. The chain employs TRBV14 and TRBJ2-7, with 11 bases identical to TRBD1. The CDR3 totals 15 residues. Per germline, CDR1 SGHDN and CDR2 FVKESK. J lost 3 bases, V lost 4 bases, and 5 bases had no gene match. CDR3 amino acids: CASSPEGTGGYEQYF. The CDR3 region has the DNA TGTGCCAGCAGCCCCGAAGGGACAGGGGGCTACGAGCAGTACTTC. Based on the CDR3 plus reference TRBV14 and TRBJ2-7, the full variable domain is EAGVTQFPSHSVIEKGQTVTLRCDPISGHDNLYWYRRVMGKEIKFLLHFVKESKQDESGMPNNRFLAERTGGTYSTLKVQPAELEDSGVYFCASSPEGTGGYEQYFGPGTRLTVT.

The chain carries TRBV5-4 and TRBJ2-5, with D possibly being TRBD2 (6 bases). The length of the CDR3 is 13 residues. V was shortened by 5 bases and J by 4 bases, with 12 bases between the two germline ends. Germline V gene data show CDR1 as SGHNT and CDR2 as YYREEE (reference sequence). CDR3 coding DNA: TGTGCCAGCAGTGCGGAGGGCCCAGAGACCCAGTACTTC. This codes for CASSAEGPETQYF.

The CDR3 coding sequence is TGTGCCAGCAGCTTAGAATCTTCGGGCAGGTACAATGAGCAGTTCTTC. This codes for CASSLESSGRYNEQFF. This chain uses TRBV7-6 with TRBJ2-1; D not certain. The V end lost 1 base, the J end lost 4 bases, and 14 bases lay between the germline ends. The CDR3 has 16 amino acids. Germline assignment: CDR1 SGHVS and CDR2 FNYEAQ.

Written as DNA, the CDR3 is TGCGCCAGCAGCATCGGACAGAACACTGAAGCTTTCTTT. It encodes CASSIGQNTEAFF. The rearrangement uses TRBV5-1 and TRBJ1-1; D perhaps matches TRBD1 (5 bases). The germline CDR1 and CDR2 sequences are SGHRS and YFSETQ. Trimming took 4 bases from V and 1 from J, leaving 8 bases between them. CDR3 length equals 13 residues.

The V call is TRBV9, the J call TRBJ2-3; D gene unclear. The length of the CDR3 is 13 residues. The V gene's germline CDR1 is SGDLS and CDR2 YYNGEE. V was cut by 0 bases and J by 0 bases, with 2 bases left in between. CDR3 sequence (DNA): TGTGCCAGCAGCGTAGCCAGCACAGATACGCAGTATTTT. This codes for CASSVASTDTQYF.

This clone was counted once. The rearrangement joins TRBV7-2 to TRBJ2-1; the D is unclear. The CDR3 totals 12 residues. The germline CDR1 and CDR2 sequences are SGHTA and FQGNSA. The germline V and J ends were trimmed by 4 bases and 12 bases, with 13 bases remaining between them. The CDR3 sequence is CASSSFQVGQFF. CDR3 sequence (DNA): TGTGCCAGCAGCTCGTTCCAAGTTGGGCAGTTCTTC.

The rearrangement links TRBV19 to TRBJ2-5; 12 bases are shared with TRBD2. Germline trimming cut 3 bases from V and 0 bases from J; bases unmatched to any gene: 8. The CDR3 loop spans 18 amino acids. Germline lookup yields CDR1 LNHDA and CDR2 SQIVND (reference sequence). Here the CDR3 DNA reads TGTGCCAGTAGTATGAGTGGACTAGCGGGGATATACCAAGAGACCCAGTACTTC. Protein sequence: CASSMSGLAGIYQETQYF.

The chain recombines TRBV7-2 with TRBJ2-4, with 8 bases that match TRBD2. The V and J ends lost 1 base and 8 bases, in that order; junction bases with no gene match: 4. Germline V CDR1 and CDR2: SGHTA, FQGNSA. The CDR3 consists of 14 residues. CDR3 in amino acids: CASSLGSGRDIQYF. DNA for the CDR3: TGTGCCAGCAGCTTAGGAAGCGGGAGAGACATTCAGTACTTC.

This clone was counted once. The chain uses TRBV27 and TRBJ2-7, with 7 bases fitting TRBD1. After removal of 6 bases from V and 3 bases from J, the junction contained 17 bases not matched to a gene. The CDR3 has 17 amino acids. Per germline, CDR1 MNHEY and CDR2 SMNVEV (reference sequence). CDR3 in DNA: TGTGCCAGCAGCCTCAAACCTCGGGACAGCTACCTCTACGAGCAGTACTTC. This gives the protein CASSLKPRDSYLYEQYF.

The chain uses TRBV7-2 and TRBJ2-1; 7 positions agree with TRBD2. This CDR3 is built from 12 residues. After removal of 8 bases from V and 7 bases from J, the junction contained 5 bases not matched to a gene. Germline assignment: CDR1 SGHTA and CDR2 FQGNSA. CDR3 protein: CASAGVGNEQFF. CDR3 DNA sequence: TGTGCCAGCGCGGGAGTTGGAAATGAGCAGTTCTTC.

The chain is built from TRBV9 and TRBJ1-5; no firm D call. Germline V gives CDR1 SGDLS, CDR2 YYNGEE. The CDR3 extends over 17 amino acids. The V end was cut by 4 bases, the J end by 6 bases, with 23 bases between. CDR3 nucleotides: TGTGCCAGCAGCCGGTTCGGGTCCCTTACGCCCAGTCAGCCCCAGCATTTT. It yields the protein CASSRFGSLTPSQPQHF.

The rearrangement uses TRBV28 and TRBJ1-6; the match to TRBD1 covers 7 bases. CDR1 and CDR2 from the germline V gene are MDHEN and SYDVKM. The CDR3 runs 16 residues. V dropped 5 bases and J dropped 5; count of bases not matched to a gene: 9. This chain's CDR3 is CASSIDRTGNNSPLHF. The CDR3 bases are TGTGCCAGCAGTATAGACCGGACAGGAAATAATTCACCCCTCCACTTT. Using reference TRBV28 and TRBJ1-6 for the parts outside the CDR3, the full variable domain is DVKVTQSSRYLVKRTGEKVFLECVQDMDHENMFWYRQDPGLGLRLIYFSYDVKMKEKGDIPEGYSVSREKKERFSLILESASTNQTSMYLCASSIDRTGNNSPLHFGNGTRLTVT.

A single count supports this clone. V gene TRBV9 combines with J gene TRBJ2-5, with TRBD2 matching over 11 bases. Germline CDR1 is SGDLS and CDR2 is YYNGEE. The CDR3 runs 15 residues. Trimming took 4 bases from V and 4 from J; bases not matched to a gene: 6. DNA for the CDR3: TGTGCCAGCAGCACTCTAGCGGGAGGCATAGAGACCCAGTACTTC. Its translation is CASSTLAGGIETQYF.

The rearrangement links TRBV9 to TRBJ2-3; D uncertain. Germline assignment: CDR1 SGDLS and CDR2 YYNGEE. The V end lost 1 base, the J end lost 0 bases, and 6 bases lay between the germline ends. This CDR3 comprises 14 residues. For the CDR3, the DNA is TGTGCCAGCAGCGTAACCACTAGCACAGATACGCAGTATTTT. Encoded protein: CASSVTTSTDTQYF.

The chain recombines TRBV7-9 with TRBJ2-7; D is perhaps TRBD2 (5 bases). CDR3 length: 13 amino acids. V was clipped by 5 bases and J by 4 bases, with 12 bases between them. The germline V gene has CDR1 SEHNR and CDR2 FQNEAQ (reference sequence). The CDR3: CASSRIGSYEQYF. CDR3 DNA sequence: TGTGCCAGCAGCCGAATTGGGAGTTACGAGCAGTACTTC.

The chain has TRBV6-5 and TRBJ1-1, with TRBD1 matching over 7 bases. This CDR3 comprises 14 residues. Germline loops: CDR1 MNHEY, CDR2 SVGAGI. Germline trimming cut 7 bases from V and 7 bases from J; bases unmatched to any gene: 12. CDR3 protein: CASTWTGRAGEAFF. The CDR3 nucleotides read TGTGCCAGCACGTGGACAGGTCGGGCTGGTGAAGCTTTCTTT.

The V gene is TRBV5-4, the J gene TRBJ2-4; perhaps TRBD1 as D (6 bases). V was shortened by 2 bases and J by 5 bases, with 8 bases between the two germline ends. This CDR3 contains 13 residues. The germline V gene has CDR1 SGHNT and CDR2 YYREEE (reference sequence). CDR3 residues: CASSFAGENIQYF. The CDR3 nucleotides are TGTGCCAGCAGCTTCGCAGGGGAAAACATTCAGTACTTC.